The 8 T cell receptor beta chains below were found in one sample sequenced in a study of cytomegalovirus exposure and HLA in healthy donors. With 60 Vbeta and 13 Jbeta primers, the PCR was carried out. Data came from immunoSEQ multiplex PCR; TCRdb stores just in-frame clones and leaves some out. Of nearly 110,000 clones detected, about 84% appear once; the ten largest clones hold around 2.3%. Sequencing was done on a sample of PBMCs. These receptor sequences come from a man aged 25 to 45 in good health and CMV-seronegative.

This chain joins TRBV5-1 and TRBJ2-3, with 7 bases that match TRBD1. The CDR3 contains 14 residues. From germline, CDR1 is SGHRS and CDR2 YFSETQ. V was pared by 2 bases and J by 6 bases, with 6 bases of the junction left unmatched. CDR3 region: CASSFQGVRDTQYF. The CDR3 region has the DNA TGCGCCAGCAGCTTCCAGGGGGTAAGGGATACGCAGTATTTT. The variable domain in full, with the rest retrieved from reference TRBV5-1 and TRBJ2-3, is KAGVTQTPRYLIKTRGQQVTLSCSPISGHRSVSWYQQTPGQGLQFLFEYFSETQRNKGNFPGRFSGRQFSNSRSEMNVSTLELGDSALYLCASSFQGVRDTQYFGPGTRLTVL.

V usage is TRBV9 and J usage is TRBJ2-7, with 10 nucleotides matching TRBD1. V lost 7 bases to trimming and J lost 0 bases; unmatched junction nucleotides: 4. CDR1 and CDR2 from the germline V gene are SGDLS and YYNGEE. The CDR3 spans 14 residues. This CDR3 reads CASGGQGSSYEQYF. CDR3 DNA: TGTGCCAGCGGGGGACAGGGGAGCTCCTACGAGCAGTACTTC.

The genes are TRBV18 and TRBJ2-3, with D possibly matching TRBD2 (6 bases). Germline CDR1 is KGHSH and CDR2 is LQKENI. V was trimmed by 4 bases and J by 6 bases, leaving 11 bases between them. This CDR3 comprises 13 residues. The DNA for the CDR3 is TGTGCCAGCTCACGGACTACTCGGGATACGCAGTATTTT. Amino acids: CASSRTTRDTQYF. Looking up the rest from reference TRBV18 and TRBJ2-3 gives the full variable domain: NAGVMQNPRHLVRRRGQEARLRCSPMKGHSHVYWYRQLPEEGLKFMVYLQKENIIDESGMPKERFSAEFPKEGPSILRIQQVVRGDSAAYFCASSRTTRDTQYFGPGTRLTVL.

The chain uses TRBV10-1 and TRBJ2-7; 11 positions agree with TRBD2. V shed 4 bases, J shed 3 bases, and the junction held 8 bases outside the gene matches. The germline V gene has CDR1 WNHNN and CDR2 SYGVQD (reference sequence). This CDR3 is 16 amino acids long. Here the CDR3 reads CASSAADLAGGYEQYF. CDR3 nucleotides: TGCGCCAGCAGTGCCGCCGACCTAGCGGGAGGCTACGAGCAGTACTTC.

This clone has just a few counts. CDR3 in DNA: TGTGCCAGCAGCTTAGGGTGGGACATGAACACTGAAGCTTTCTTT. Its protein product is CASSLGWDMNTEAFF. J is TRBJ1-1 and V is TRBV11-2; TRBD1 might be the D (6 bases). V dropped 1 base and J dropped 0 bases, with 9 bases sitting between them. The germline V gene encodes CDR1 SGHAT and CDR2 FQNNGV. The CDR3 is made up of 15 amino acids.

Written as DNA, the CDR3 is TGTGCCTGGAGTGTAATGTGGCCGGGGACAGGAAACACCATATATTTT. It encodes CAWSVMWPGTGNTIYF. This sequence joins TRBV30 and TRBJ1-3, with TRBD1 as a possible D gene (6 bases). CDR1 is GTSNPN, CDR2 SVGIG, per germline (reference sequence). The length of the CDR3 is 16 residues. V was shortened by 0 bases and J by 4 bases, with 16 bases between the two germline ends. The whole variable domain, filled in from reference TRBV30 and TRBJ1-3, reads SQTIHQWPATLVQPVGSPLSLECTVEGTSNPNLYWYRQAAGRGLQLLFYSVGIGQISSEVPQNLSASRPQDRQFILSSKKLLLSDSGFYLCAWSVMWPGTGNTIYFGEGSWLTVV.

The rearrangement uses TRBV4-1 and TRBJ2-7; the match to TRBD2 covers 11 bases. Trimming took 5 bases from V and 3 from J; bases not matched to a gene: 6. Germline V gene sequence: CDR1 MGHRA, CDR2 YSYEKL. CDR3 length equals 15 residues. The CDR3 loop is CASSMGGTSGYEQYF. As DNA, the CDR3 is TGCGCCAGCAGCATGGGCGGGACTAGCGGCTACGAGCAGTACTTC.

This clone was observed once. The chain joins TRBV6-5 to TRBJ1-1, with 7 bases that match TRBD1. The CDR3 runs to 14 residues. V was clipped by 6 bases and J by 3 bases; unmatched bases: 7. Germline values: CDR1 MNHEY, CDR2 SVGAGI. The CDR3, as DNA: TGTGCCAGCAGACTCGGGACAGAATACACTGAAGCTTTCTTT. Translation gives CASRLGTEYTEAFF.